This is a list of T cell receptor beta chains from one sample in a study of blood T cell repertoires in COVID-19. The assay was immunoSEQ multiplex PCR, and TCRdb's table has in-frame clones only and misses some. The repertoire has 300,000 or so clones, 80% to 90% of them found once; the top ten carry approximately 4.4%. The specimen was PBMCs or T cells enriched from blood (not recorded which). These receptor sequences come from a woman between 40 and 55 years old with acute COVID-19. The CDR3 runs from the conserved cysteine through the conserved F or W.

j_call: TRBJ1-2; v_call: TRBV12-3/TRBV12-4; cdr3_aa: CASSYRTNYGYTF
j_call: TRBJ1-4; v_call: TRBV7-8; cdr3_aa: CASSIGTGGAGTNEKLFF
j_call: TRBJ1-2; v_call: TRBV6-5; cdr3_aa: CASTQGQGGNYGYTF
j_call: TRBJ2-5; v_call: TRBV27; cdr3_aa: CASSLSGTAQETQYF
j_call: TRBJ2-7; v_call: TRBV7-9; cdr3_aa: CASSLYPRDEHEQYF
j_call: TRBJ1-2; v_call: TRBV3-1/TRBV3-2; cdr3_aa: CASNRQGSNYGYTF
j_call: TRBJ2-7; v_call: TRBV9; cdr3_aa: CASSVEWDSSYEQYF
j_call: TRBJ1-1; v_call: TRBV3-1/TRBV3-2; cdr3_aa: CASSMGGRTEAFF
j_call: TRBJ1-2; v_call: TRBV7-8; cdr3_aa: CASSLDNRGYGYTF
j_call: TRBJ1-6; v_call: TRBV2; cdr3_aa: CASRNDRTNSPLHF
j_call: TRBJ2-3; v_call: TRBV3-1/TRBV3-2; cdr3_aa: CASSQDPIADTQYF
j_call: TRBJ1-1; v_call: TRBV6-6; cdr3_aa: CASSYDGDITLYAFF
j_call: TRBJ1-1; v_call: TRBV28; cdr3_aa: CASSSPNGGWITEAFF
j_call: TRBJ1-1; v_call: TRBV7-9; cdr3_aa: CASSFDRASTEAFF
j_call: TRBJ2-1; v_call: TRBV7-3; cdr3_aa: CASSLRLARYNEQFF
j_call: TRBJ2-5; v_call: TRBV18; cdr3_aa: CASSPQTSGQETQYF
j_call: TRBJ2-3; v_call: TRBV12-3/TRBV12-4; cdr3_aa: CASSFGVDTQYF
j_call: TRBJ2-1; v_call: TRBV5-1; cdr3_aa: CASRLELGNEQFF
j_call: TRBJ2-5; v_call: TRBV24-1; cdr3_aa: CATSESGGETQYF
j_call: TRBJ1-4; v_call: TRBV6-1; cdr3_aa: CASSERSATNEKLFF